Listed below are T cell receptor beta chains from one sample, sequenced in a study of blood T cell repertoires in COVID-19. Profiling relied on immunoSEQ multiplex PCR, and the TCRdb table lists in-frame clones only, not all of them. The data show around 40,000 clones, with around 86% seen just once and roughly a fifth held by the top ten. Sequencing was carried out using peripheral blood. The receptors derive from a man aged 50 to 60 with active COVID-19. CDR3s include the opening cysteine and the closing phenylalanine or tryptophan. A D gene is named only where the DNA matches it firmly. Size is omitted from some rows. Given values are once, few, many or a class for expanded clones.

clone_size,v_call,j_call,d_call,cdr3_aa,cdr3_nt
once,TRBV11-1,TRBJ1-3,NA,CASKRPSGNTIYF,TGTGCCAGCAAGCGGCCCTCTGGAAACACCATATATTTT
NA,TRBV7-8,TRBJ2-1,TRBD2,CASSLAHSGSSGEQFF,TGTGCCAGCAGCTTAGCGCATAGCGGGAGCTCCGGCGAGCAGTTCTTC
NA,TRBV3-1/TRBV3-2,TRBJ2-1,TRBD2,CASSRKTSLYNEQFF,TGTGCCAGCAGCCGAAAGACTAGCCTTTACAATGAGCAGTTCTTC
NA,TRBV27,TRBJ2-3,TRBD2,CASSLSAGGTDTQYF,TGTGCCAGCAGTTTATCAGCGGGAGGCACAGATACGCAGTATTTT
NA,TRBV27,TRBJ2-7,TRBD2,CASKTSGSLTYEQYF,TGTGCCAGCAAAACAAGCGGGAGCCTTACCTACGAGCAGTACTTC
NA,TRBV6-2/TRBV6-3,TRBJ2-7,NA,CASSYEGPSYEQYF,TGTGCCAGCAGTTACGAGGGCCCCTCCTACGAGCAGTACTTC
NA,TRBV12-5,TRBJ2-7,NA,CASGNEQYF,TGTGCTAGTGGCAACGAGCAGTACTTC
NA,TRBV19,TRBJ1-6,TRBD1,CASRQPGQAYNSPLHF,TGTGCCAGTAGACAGCCGGGACAGGCCTATAATTCACCCCTCCACTTT
NA,TRBV6-5,TRBJ2-1,NA,CASKGGSKGGYEQFF,TGTGCCAGCAAGGGGGGGAGCAAGGGGGGCTATGAGCAGTTCTTC
NA,TRBV3-1/TRBV3-2,TRBJ2-1,NA,CASSLKGRDLYNEQFF,TGTGCCAGCAGCCTCAAGGGGCGGGACTTGTACAATGAGCAGTTCTTC
NA,TRBV7-2,TRBJ2-3,TRBD2,CASSSGLAGFTDTQYF,TGTGCCAGCAGCTCTGGACTAGCGGGGTTCACAGATACGCAGTATTTT
once,TRBV19,TRBJ1-3,NA,CASSSPAQGSSGNTIYF,TGTGCCAGTAGTTCCCCAGCCCAGGGATCTTCTGGAAACACCATATATTTT
NA,TRBV10-3,TRBJ1-5,TRBD1,CAISEAGTGDAQPQHF,TGTGCCATCAGTGAGGCAGGGACAGGGGATGCTCAGCCCCAGCATTTT
NA,TRBV6-2/TRBV6-3,TRBJ1-1,TRBD1,CASSRTGVVMNTEAFF,TGTGCCAGCAGTCGCACAGGGGTCGTCATGAACACTGAAGCTTTCTTT
NA,TRBV7-9,TRBJ2-1,NA,CASSLGGRVDYNEQFF,TGTGCCAGCAGCTTAGGAGGCAGGGTCGACTACAATGAGCAGTTCTTC
once,TRBV4-1,TRBJ2-1,NA,CASSHPAAGSYNEQFF,TGCGCCAGCAGCCATCCGGCAGCGGGCTCCTACAATGAGCAGTTCTTC
NA,TRBV29-1,TRBJ2-7,TRBD2,CSVEGLGGRNSYEQYF,TGCAGCGTTGAAGGTCTTGGCGGGAGGAACTCCTACGAGCAGTACTTC
NA,TRBV11-2,TRBJ2-1,TRBD2,CASTLIAGNYNEQFF,TGTGCCAGCACACTAATAGCGGGGAACTACAATGAGCAGTTCTTC
NA,TRBV19,TRBJ2-7,TRBD2,CASSIRRGTYEQYF,TGTGCCAGTAGTATTCGGCGGGGGACCTACGAGCAGTACTTC
NA,TRBV7-6,TRBJ2-1,NA,CASSGMGEKRRDEQFF,TGTGCCAGCAGCGGCATGGGGGAGAAAAGGAGGGATGAGCAGTTCTTC
NA,TRBV4-3,TRBJ2-1,TRBD2,CASSQEASGVYNEQFF,TGCGCCAGCAGCCAAGAGGCTAGCGGGGTATACAATGAGCAGTTCTTC
NA,TRBV6-4,TRBJ1-6,NA,CASSEIRDSPLHF,TGTGCCAGCAGTGAAATTCGCGATTCACCCCTCCACTTT
NA,TRBV4-1,TRBJ2-2,NA,CASSRAPGDTGELFF,TGCGCCAGCAGCCGGGCACCCGGGGACACCGGGGAGCTGTTTTTT
NA,TRBV6-4,TRBJ2-1,TRBD2,CASGEGPSASEQFF,TGTGCCAGCGGGGAGGGACCGTCTGCTAGCGAGCAGTTCTTC
once,TRBV2,TRBJ1-3,NA,CASRPRDTRNTIYF,TGTGCCAGCAGGCCCCGGGACACCCGAAACACCATATATTTT
NA,TRBV4-2,TRBJ2-7,NA,CASSQDPYEQYF,TGTGCCAGCAGCCAAGATCCGTACGAGCAGTACTTC
NA,TRBV7-8,TRBJ2-5,NA,CASSVGGYSRTQETQYF,TGTGCCAGCAGCGTAGGCGGGTATTCCAGAACACAAGAGACCCAGTACTTC
NA,TRBV7-9,TRBJ2-5,NA,CASSYENQETQYF,TGTGCCAGCAGCTACGAGAATCAAGAGACCCAGTACTTC
NA,TRBV15,TRBJ2-1,NA,CATRLGHNSYNEQFF,TGTGCCACCAGGCTCGGACATAACTCCTACAATGAGCAGTTCTTC
NA,TRBV5-1,TRBJ2-4,NA,CASSLAASSKNIQYF,TGCGCCAGCAGCTTGGCCGCGAGTTCCAAAAACATTCAGTACTTC
NA,TRBV28,TRBJ1-6,NA,CASSFLHSFQGDSPLHF,TGTGCCAGCAGTTTCCTTCACTCCTTCCAAGGAGATTCACCCCTCCACTTT
NA,TRBV4-1,TRBJ2-3,NA,CASSQEFASRDTQYF,TGCGCCAGCAGCCAAGAGTTCGCTAGCAGGGATACGCAGTATTTT
NA,TRBV7-9,TRBJ1-4,NA,CASSLGGTNEKLFF,TGTGCCAGCAGCTTAGGAGGGACTAATGAAAAACTGTTTTTT
NA,TRBV6-5,TRBJ2-3,NA,CASSSLYHGSGDTQYF,TGTGCCAGCAGTTCCTTATACCACGGCTCGGGGGATACGCAGTATTTT
NA,TRBV7-9,TRBJ2-7,NA,CASSSDYPNYEQYF,TGTGCCAGCAGCTCGGACTACCCAAACTACGAGCAGTACTTC
NA,TRBV6-5,TRBJ2-1,NA,CASSPTGRNEQFF,TGTGCCAGCAGTCCGACAGGGAGGAATGAGCAGTTCTTC
NA,TRBV5-1,TRBJ2-7,NA,CASSGQISYEQYF,TGCGCCAGCAGCGGGCAGATAAGCTACGAGCAGTACTTC
NA,TRBV10-2,TRBJ2-1,TRBD2,CASGGLVSYNEQFF,TGCGCCAGCGGGGGACTAGTATCCTACAATGAGCAGTTCTTC
NA,TRBV11-2,TRBJ2-7,NA,CASSLAGITYEQYF,TGTGCCAGCAGCTTAGCAGGGATAACCTACGAGCAGTACTTC
NA,TRBV2,TRBJ1-1,TRBD1,CASSVPGQGFTEAFF,TGTGCCAGCAGCGTTCCGGGACAGGGCTTCACTGAAGCTTTCTTT
NA,TRBV15,TRBJ2-3,TRBD2,CATSRISGMNTDTQYF,TGTGCCACCAGCAGAATTAGCGGGATGAACACAGATACGCAGTATTTT
NA,TRBV29-1,TRBJ2-7,NA,CSVGEGHDEQYF,TGCAGCGTCGGGGAGGGACACGACGAGCAGTACTTC
NA,TRBV30,TRBJ1-5,NA,CAWTGRFHSNQPQHF,TGTGCCTGGACAGGAAGATTCCATAGCAATCAGCCCCAGCATTTT
NA,TRBV10-3,TRBJ2-1,TRBD1,CAISEPTGPRGNEQFF,TGTGCCATCAGTGAGCCCACGGGACCCAGGGGGAATGAGCAGTTCTTC
NA,TRBV28,TRBJ1-2,NA,CANRGPQEGYTF,TGTGCCAACCGAGGGCCTCAGGAGGGCTACACCTTC
NA,TRBV9,TRBJ2-3,NA,CASSVDTAGTDTQYF,TGTGCCAGCAGCGTAGATACTGCGGGCACAGATACGCAGTATTTT
NA,TRBV19,TRBJ2-5,TRBD2,CASSINLAGEETQYF,TGTGCCAGTAGTATTAATCTAGCGGGAGAGGAGACCCAGTACTTC
NA,TRBV11-2,TRBJ2-7,NA,CASSFGPGTSGLTRYF,NA